One sample yielded the 24 T cell receptor beta chains listed below, sequenced in a study of spatial heterogeneity in lung cancer. As to time point: blood at routine non-recurrence follow-up after resection. Whole RNA, isolated from tumor, nontumor lung or frozen PBMC, was sequenced without prior sorting. In TCRdb, the 5' RACE reads were re-called with MiXCR into one record per CDR3 protein. This sample carries 51,000 or so distinct CDR3 sequences, around 7.7% of them seen once, and the ten largest clones take 35% to 45%. The specimen was PBMCs, collected at follow-up. The receptor set was obtained from a female donor with early-stage non-small cell lung cancer.

This clonotype was seen ten or more times. The rearrangement links TRBV11-2 to TRBJ2-1, with D unclear. CDR1 and CDR2 (germline): SGHAT, FQNNGV. V was shortened by 1 base and J by 7 bases, with 17 bases between the two germline ends. The CDR3 is 16 residues long. The CDR3 DNA is TGTGCCAGCAGCTTAGTCCGTGTTCTCCTACAGAATGAGCAGTTCTTC. Protein: CASSLVRVLLQNEQFF.

This clonotype was seen many times. The V call is TRBV7-8, the J call TRBJ2-1; D ambiguous. CDR3 length equals 17 residues. Trimming took 4 bases from V and 8 from J, leaving 24 bases between them. Germline V gene lookup returns CDR1 SGHVS and CDR2 FQNEAQ. CDR3 nucleotides: TGTGCCAGCAGCTCCTCGGGTGGCTCAACTATCTTACATGAGCAGTTCTTC. It is translated as CASSSSGGSTILHEQFF.

Only a few counts were recorded for this clonotype. The rearrangement uses TRBV19 and TRBJ1-3; D is undetermined. In germline, CDR1 is LNHDA, CDR2 SQIVND (reference sequence). V gave up 5 bases and J gave up 4 bases, with 9 bases separating them. The CDR3 is made up of 13 amino acids. CDR3 sequence (DNA): TGTGCCAGTAGTCAACTAGCGGGAAACACCATATATTTT. Protein product: CASSQLAGNTIYF.

This clonotype was counted ten times or more. The chain links TRBV7-2 to TRBJ2-5, with D perhaps assigned TRBD1 or TRBD2 (5 bases each). V was clipped by 5 bases and J by 0 bases, with 10 bases between them. Germline CDR1 and CDR2: SGHTA and FQGNSA. This CDR3 comprises 14 residues. The CDR3 region is CASSRRGYQETQYF. DNA of the CDR3: TGTGCCAGCAGCCGCCGGGGCTACCAAGAGACCCAGTACTTC.

The chain combines TRBV6-5 with TRBJ2-5; D gene uncertain. Germline V lookup: CDR1 MNHEY, CDR2 SVGAGI. The V gene lost 0 bases and the J gene lost 5 bases, with 16 bases spanning the gap. This CDR3 has 16 residues. The DNA for the CDR3 is TGTGCCAGCAGTTACTCGCGGTCGGCTCCCGCGGAGACCCAGTACTTC. Residues: CASSYSRSAPAETQYF.

J is TRBJ2-1 and V is TRBV12-3 or TRBV12-4; 7 bases align to TRBD2. CDR3 length: 15 residues. Unmatched junction bases numbered 3, after V lost 4 bases and J lost 0 bases. CDR3 in amino acids: CASSSSGASYNEQFF. The CDR3 DNA sequence: TGTGCCAGCAGTTCAAGCGGGGCCTCCTACAATGAGCAGTTCTTC.

This clonotype occurred once. The chain has TRBV2 and TRBJ2-3; D may be TRBD1 or TRBD2 (5 bases each). There are 14 residues in the CDR3. V lost 7 bases, J lost 2 bases, and 13 bases lay in between. Germline V lookup: CDR1 SNHLY, CDR2 FYNNEI. CDR3: CASTGSGHTDTQYF. The CDR3 DNA reads TGTGCCAGCACCGGTTCGGGGCACACAGATACGCAGTATTTT.

This clonotype was found many times. J is TRBJ2-3 and V is TRBV11-2, with 10 bases lining up with TRBD1. V was clipped by 6 bases and J by 3 bases; unmatched bases: 6. Germline CDR1 is SGHAT and CDR2 is FQNNGV. The CDR3 totals 15 residues. Written as DNA, the CDR3 is TGTGCCAGCAGAAAGCCGGGACAGGGGACAGATACGCAGTATTTT. Amino acid sequence: CASRKPGQGTDTQYF.

This clonotype was found a few times. The rearrangement uses TRBV5-1 and TRBJ1-2, with unresolved D. Trimming shortened V by 0 bases and J by 7 bases, and 13 bases separated the two germline ends. Germline CDR1 reads SGHRS; CDR2 reads YFSETQ. This CDR3 has 14 residues. The CDR3 protein is CASSLAEADRGYTF. The CDR3 nucleotides are TGCGCCAGCAGCTTGGCTGAGGCGGACCGTGGCTACACCTTC. Combining the CDR3 with reference TRBV5-1 and TRBJ1-2 gives the whole variable domain KAGVTQTPRYLIKTRGQQVTLSCSPISGHRSVSWYQQTPGQGLQFLFEYFSETQRNKGNFPGRFSGRQFSNSRSEMNVSTLELGDSALYLCASSLAEADRGYTFGSGTRLTVV.

In its sample, this clonotype was seen many times. The V call is TRBV7-9, the J call TRBJ1-1, with D uncertain. Looked up from germline, CDR1 is SEHNR and CDR2 is FQNEAQ (reference sequence). V was trimmed by 4 bases and J by 1 base, leaving 7 bases between them. This CDR3 region has 13 residues. CDR3 sequence reads: CASSYNTNTEAFF. Here the CDR3 DNA reads TGTGCCAGCAGCTACAACACGAACACTGAAGCTTTCTTT.

This clonotype occurred a few times. V and J are TRBV29-1 and TRBJ2-3; 9 bases line up with TRBD2. V lost 1 base, J lost 5 bases, and 7 bases stayed unmatched. Germline V lookup: CDR1 SQVTM, CDR2 ANQGSEA. The CDR3 has 15 residues. The CDR3 sequence is CSVEAAGGYRDTQYF. The CDR3 nucleotides read TGCAGCGTTGAAGCGGCGGGGGGGTACCGAGATACGCAGTATTTT.

This clonotype occurred many times. V and J are TRBV7-9 and TRBJ1-6; no firm D call. V was shortened by 5 bases and J by 10 bases, with 15 bases between the two germline ends. Germline V gives CDR1 SEHNR, CDR2 FQNEAQ (reference sequence). The length of the CDR3 is 14 residues. The CDR3 reads CASSPSVEGSPLHF. DNA for the CDR3: TGTGCCAGCAGCCCGAGCGTAGAGGGATCACCCCTCCACTTT.

In this sample, this clonotype turned up many times. This chain links TRBV5-1 with TRBJ2-1, with a tentative D call TRBD1 (6 bases). There are 14 residues in the CDR3. V was clipped by 0 bases and J by 9 bases, with 13 bases between them. CDR1 is SGHRS and CDR2 is YFSETQ in the germline V gene. In nucleotides, the CDR3 is TGCGCCAGCAGCTTGGTTCAGGGGACCGGTGAGCAGTTCTTC. It yields the protein CASSLVQGTGEQFF.

This clonotype was picked up many times. The rearrangement links TRBV5-1 to TRBJ2-3; D not resolved. V was trimmed by 1 base and J by 5 bases, leaving 8 bases between them. Looked up from germline, CDR1 is SGHRS and CDR2 is YFSETQ. This CDR3 has 13 residues. This CDR3 reads CASSLSMGDTQYF. The CDR3 nucleotides read TGCGCCAGCAGCTTGAGTATGGGAGATACGCAGTATTTT. Based on the CDR3 plus reference TRBV5-1 and TRBJ2-3, the full variable domain is KAGVTQTPRYLIKTRGQQVTLSCSPISGHRSVSWYQQTPGQGLQFLFEYFSETQRNKGNFPGRFSGRQFSNSRSEMNVSTLELGDSALYLCASSLSMGDTQYFGPGTRLTVL.

This clonotype was observed many times. The rearrangement links TRBV5-1 to TRBJ2-5; D uncertain. Germline V lookup: CDR1 SGHRS, CDR2 YFSETQ. This CDR3 spans 13 amino acids. The V end lost 5 bases, the J end lost 3 bases, and 11 bases lay between the germline ends. CDR3 bases: TGCGCCAGCAGGACAAGTGTAAAAGAGACCCAGTACTTC. It specifies CASRTSVKETQYF.

The V call is TRBV6-5, the J call TRBJ2-3; D is uncertain. Germline V gives CDR1 MNHEY, CDR2 SVGAGI. The CDR3 covers 14 residues. The germline V and J ends were trimmed by 0 bases and 8 bases, with 12 bases remaining between them. The CDR3: CASSYSKEKGTQYF. In DNA form, the CDR3 reads TGTGCCAGCAGTTACTCTAAGGAAAAGGGTACGCAGTATTTT.

This clonotype turned up a few times. V and J are TRBV24-1 and TRBJ1-5; unclear D gene. V shed 5 bases and J shed 9 bases, with 13 bases lying between them. The CDR3 covers 13 residues. Per germline, CDR1 KGHDR and CDR2 SFDVKD. The CDR3 sequence: CATSGPMKGPQHF. The CDR3, as DNA: TGTGCCACCAGTGGCCCGATGAAAGGGCCCCAGCATTTT.

The chain uses TRBV20-1 and TRBJ2-1; the match to TRBD2 covers 7 bases. This CDR3 is 15 amino acids long. J lost 7 bases, V lost 2 bases, and 11 bases had no gene match. In germline, CDR1 is DFQATT, CDR2 SNEGSKA (reference sequence). The CDR3 loop reads CSARIAGSRSNEQFF. The CDR3 region has the DNA TGCAGTGCTAGAATAGCGGGCTCCCGAAGTAATGAGCAGTTCTTC.

This clonotype has more than one count but fewer than ten. The chain employs TRBV6-1 and TRBJ1-2, with a possible D match to TRBD1 (5 bases). CDR3 size: 12 residues. With 10 bases removed from V and 5 bases from J, the gap between germline ends came to 14 bases. Germline CDR1 MNHNS, CDR2 SASEGT. The CDR3 DNA reads TGTGCCACCAGCGGGACCAAATATGGCTACACCTTC. This encodes CATSGTKYGYTF.

This clonotype came up a few times. The chain has TRBV18 and TRBJ2-5; D unclear. CDR1 and CDR2 from the germline V gene are KGHSH and LQKENI. The CDR3 consists of 13 residues. Trimming took off 3 bases at V and 1 base at J, with 6 bases between the two ends. CDR3 coding DNA: TGTGCCAGCTCACCGGTGGTCCAAGAGACCCAGTACTTC. It codes for CASSPVVQETQYF.

This clonotype was found many times. The chain recombines TRBV6-2 or TRBV6-3 with TRBJ1-1, with 10 bases identical to TRBD1. Germline CDR1 is MNHEY and CDR2 is SVGEGT. Losses at the gene ends were 5 bases for V and 5 bases for J; bases not matched to a gene: 11. The length of the CDR3 is 16 residues. In DNA form, the CDR3 reads TGTGCCAGCAGTCCCCGGTTTGACAGGGGGCGGACTGAAGCTTTCTTT. It translates to CASSPRFDRGRTEAFF.

This clonotype has just a few counts. The genes are TRBV20-1 and TRBJ1-2; D remains unclear. Trimming removed 6 bases from V and 0 bases from J, with 11 bases in between. CDR3 length: 13 amino acids. CDR1 is DFQATT, CDR2 SNEGSKA, per germline (reference sequence). CDR3 in DNA: TGCAGTGCCGGACCGGGGACTAACTATGGCTACACCTTC. Residues: CSAGPGTNYGYTF.

This clonotype appeared a few times. This chain connects TRBV4-2 to TRBJ2-5; TRBD2 aligns across 9 bases. V lost 3 bases, J lost 1 base, and 6 bases stayed unmatched. The CDR3 is 16 amino acids. Germline V gives CDR1 LGHNA, CDR2 YNFKEQ. The CDR3 loop reads CASSQESGGFQETQYF. For the CDR3, the DNA is TGTGCCAGCAGCCAGGAGAGCGGGGGGTTCCAAGAGACCCAGTACTTC.

This clonotype was found a few times. The chain has TRBV3-1 and TRBJ1-6; a weak D match, TRBD1 (5 bases). V dropped 4 bases and J dropped 1 base, with 11 bases sitting between them. The CDR3 has 16 amino acids. CDR1 is LGHDT, CDR2 YNNKEL, per germline (reference sequence). The CDR3 protein is CASSPWAGSYNSPLHF. CDR3 DNA sequence: TGTGCCAGCAGCCCGTGGGCAGGGTCCTATAATTCACCCCTCCACTTT.